This T cell receptor (beta chain) was recovered during a study of cytomegalovirus exposure and HLA in healthy donors. Study results and limitations: Later analysis reportedly placed an Asian-associated ancestry cluster below the roughly 600-donor mean in N-insertions. Cytomegalovirus association was assigned to about 150 TCR beta chains.

Healthy people donating bone marrow made up the donors. 60 Vbeta and 13 Jbeta primers were used in PCR. Clones were read by immunoSEQ multiplex PCR, and TCRdb kept only the in-frame ones, dropping some. This sample contains roughly 73,000 clones. J gave up 3 bases and V 8 bases, and 10 bases lay outside the gene matches. The CDR3 runs to 15 residues. Germline V gives CDR1 WSHSY, CDR2 SAAADI. Comments on this clone: Its antigen remains unidentified.

The receptor was derived from a man aged 45-65 years in good health and CMV-seropositive. This rearrangement joins TRBV10-2 to TRBJ2-3, with 8 bases matching TRBD2. Sequences were obtained from PBMCs. In nucleotides, the CDR3 is TGCGCCAGCTACATCGGGGGGGCCGAAACAGATACGCAGTATTTT. It specifies CASYIGGAETDTQYF.